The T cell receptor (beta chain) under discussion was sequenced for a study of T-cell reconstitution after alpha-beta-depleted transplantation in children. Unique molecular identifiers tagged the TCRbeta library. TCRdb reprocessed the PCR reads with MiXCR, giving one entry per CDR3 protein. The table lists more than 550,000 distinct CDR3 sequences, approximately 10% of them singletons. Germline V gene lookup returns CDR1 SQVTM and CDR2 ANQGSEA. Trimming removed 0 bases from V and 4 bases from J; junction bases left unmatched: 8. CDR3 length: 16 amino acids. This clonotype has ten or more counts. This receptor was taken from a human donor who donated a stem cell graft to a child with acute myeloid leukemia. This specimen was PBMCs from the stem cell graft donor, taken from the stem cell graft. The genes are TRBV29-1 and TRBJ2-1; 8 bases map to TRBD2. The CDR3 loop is CSVEDPLAGRYNEQFF. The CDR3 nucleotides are TGCAGCGTTGAAGATCCCCTAGCGGGCCGATACAATGAGCAGTTCTTC.